The rows below give T cell receptor beta chains drawn from one sample of a study of blood T cell repertoires in COVID-19. Profiling relied on immunoSEQ multiplex PCR, and the TCRdb table lists in-frame clones only, not all of them. The sample lists almost 200,000 clones; roughly 90% were seen once. Sequencing was performed on PBMCs or T cells enriched from blood (not recorded which). These receptors originate from a woman aged 18-30 years who had recovered from COVID-19. The CDR3 runs from the conserved cysteine through the conserved F or W. A D gene is named only where the DNA matches it firmly. Part of the rows lack a size; the others show once, few, many or a class for expanded clones.

j_gene: TRBJ2-7; d_gene: TRBD2; abundance: .; v_gene: TRBV18; CDR3nt: TGTGCCAGCTCTCCTCCGACTAGCGGGGTTTCCTACGAGCAGTACTTC; CDR3aa: CASSPPTSGVSYEQYF
j_gene: TRBJ1-2; d_gene: TRBD1; abundance: .; v_gene: TRBV5-1; CDR3nt: TGCGCCAGCAGCTTGGGGTCAGGGGGATTGTACTATGGCTACACCTTC; CDR3aa: CASSLGSGGLYYGYTF
j_gene: TRBJ2-2; d_gene: .; abundance: .; v_gene: TRBV5-1; CDR3nt: TGCGCCAGCACCCTAGGGGTCACGAACACCGGGGAGCTGTTTTTT; CDR3aa: CASTLGVTNTGELFF
j_gene: TRBJ1-5; d_gene: .; abundance: .; v_gene: TRBV12-3/TRBV12-4; CDR3nt: TGTGCCAGCAGTCCCCGAAGGGGGCCCCAGCATTTT; CDR3aa: CASSPRRGPQHF
j_gene: TRBJ1-1; d_gene: .; abundance: .; v_gene: TRBV19; CDR3nt: TGTGCCAGTAGTATGTCCAGGGTCGGGAACACTGAAGCTTTCTTT; CDR3aa: CASSMSRVGNTEAFF
j_gene: TRBJ1-1; d_gene: .; abundance: .; v_gene: TRBV28; CDR3nt: TGTGCCAGCAGTTACCCATCTGGCCCTGAAGCTTTCTTT; CDR3aa: CASSYPSGPEAFF
j_gene: TRBJ1-5; d_gene: .; abundance: .; v_gene: TRBV19; CDR3nt: TGTGCCAGTAGTATAGCAGGGGCGTCCAATCAGCCCCAGCATTTT; CDR3aa: CASSIAGASNQPQHF
j_gene: TRBJ2-7; d_gene: .; abundance: few; v_gene: TRBV7-9; CDR3nt: TGTGCCAGCAGCTTAGTCTTTGGGACTGGGGACGAGCAGTACTTC; CDR3aa: CASSLVFGTGDEQYF
j_gene: TRBJ2-1; d_gene: .; abundance: .; v_gene: TRBV30; CDR3nt: TGTGCCTGGAGTCCCCTAGACAATGAGCAGTTCTTC; CDR3aa: CAWSPLDNEQFF
j_gene: TRBJ1-2; d_gene: .; abundance: .; v_gene: TRBV9; CDR3nt: TGTGCCAGCAGCGTAGGGTCCGGGGTACTCTATGGCTACACCTTC; CDR3aa: CASSVGSGVLYGYTF
j_gene: TRBJ1-3; d_gene: .; abundance: .; v_gene: TRBV12-3/TRBV12-4; CDR3nt: TGTGCCAGCAGCTCACAGGGCGGCAACACCATATATTTT; CDR3aa: CASSSQGGNTIYF
j_gene: TRBJ1-4; d_gene: .; abundance: .; v_gene: TRBV3-1/TRBV3-2; CDR3nt: TGTGCCAGCAGCCAACGTCGGGAGAATGAAAAACTGTTTTTT; CDR3aa: CASSQRRENEKLFF
j_gene: TRBJ1-1; d_gene: .; abundance: few; v_gene: TRBV29-1; CDR3nt: TGCAGCGCCCGAGGCTGGGGGGGGGCGAACACTGAAGCTTTCTTT; CDR3aa: CSARGWGGANTEAFF
j_gene: TRBJ2-6; d_gene: TRBD1; abundance: .; v_gene: TRBV5-6; CDR3nt: TGTGCCAGCAGCTGGGGACAGGGTTACGTCCTGACTTTC; CDR3aa: CASSWGQGYVLTF
j_gene: TRBJ2-7; d_gene: TRBD2; abundance: .; v_gene: TRBV28; CDR3nt: TGTGCCAGCAGTGATCCGACTAGCGGGGTTTACGAGCAGTACTTC; CDR3aa: CASSDPTSGVYEQYF
j_gene: TRBJ1-4; d_gene: TRBD1; abundance: once; v_gene: TRBV7-9; CDR3nt: TGTGCCAGCAGCTTCTCCAGGGGGCTTGAAAAACTGTTTTTT; CDR3aa: CASSFSRGLEKLFF
j_gene: TRBJ1-1; d_gene: .; abundance: .; v_gene: TRBV12-5; CDR3nt: TGTGCTAGTGGTTTGGTATGGATGGAGGGGGGAGGGATGAACACTGAAGCTTTCTTT; CDR3aa: CASGLVWMEGGGMNTEAFF
j_gene: TRBJ1-5; d_gene: TRBD1; abundance: .; v_gene: TRBV6-5; CDR3nt: TGTGCCAGCAGACAGGGGATCGGTCAGCCCCAGCATTTT; CDR3aa: CASRQGIGQPQHF
j_gene: TRBJ2-7; d_gene: .; abundance: .; v_gene: TRBV6-5; CDR3nt: TGTGCCAGCAGTTACAGGAGCTCCTACGAGCAGTACTTC; CDR3aa: CASSYRSSYEQYF
j_gene: TRBJ2-3; d_gene: TRBD2; abundance: .; v_gene: TRBV7-9; CDR3nt: TGTGCCAGCAGCTCACCAGGTGGCGGGGGTAGCACAGATACGCAGTATTTT; CDR3aa: CASSSPGGGGSTDTQYF
j_gene: TRBJ2-1; d_gene: .; abundance: .; v_gene: TRBV10-2; CDR3nt: TGCGCCAGCAGTGTCTCGTTGCGTGGTCGGGGAGGCAATGAGCAGTTCTTC; CDR3aa: CASSVSLRGRGGNEQFF
j_gene: TRBJ2-2; d_gene: .; abundance: .; v_gene: TRBV27; CDR3nt: TGTGCCAGCAGTTTTGGACAGTCCACCGGGGAGCTGTTTTTT; CDR3aa: CASSFGQSTGELFF
j_gene: TRBJ2-1; d_gene: .; abundance: .; v_gene: TRBV10-3; CDR3nt: TGTGCCATCAGTGAGTTTCTTGAGGACAGCCTGAATGAGCAGTTCTTC; CDR3aa: CAISEFLEDSLNEQFF
j_gene: TRBJ2-5; d_gene: .; abundance: .; v_gene: TRBV28; CDR3nt: TGTGCCAGCACCCCCTGGGGGGGGCCAGAAGAGACCCAGTACTTC; CDR3aa: CASTPWGGPEETQYF
j_gene: TRBJ2-1; d_gene: TRBD2; abundance: .; v_gene: TRBV3-1/TRBV3-2; CDR3nt: TGTGCCAGCAGCCTCGGGACTAGCGGGGCTGGGGAGCAGTTCTTC; CDR3aa: CASSLGTSGAGEQFF
j_gene: TRBJ2-2; d_gene: TRBD1; abundance: .; v_gene: TRBV28; CDR3nt: TGTGCCAGCAGTCCCTACGGGACAGCCACTTTCACCGGGGAGCTGTTTTTT; CDR3aa: CASSPYGTATFTGELFF
j_gene: TRBJ1-2; d_gene: TRBD1; abundance: .; v_gene: TRBV2; CDR3nt: TGTGCCAGCACTCCCCAGGGGGCTCGATATGGCTACACCTTC; CDR3aa: CASTPQGARYGYTF
j_gene: TRBJ2-7; d_gene: TRBD1; abundance: .; v_gene: TRBV28; CDR3nt: TGTGCCAGCAGTTTACCGCAGACAGGGAGCTACGAGCAGTACTTC; CDR3aa: CASSLPQTGSYEQYF